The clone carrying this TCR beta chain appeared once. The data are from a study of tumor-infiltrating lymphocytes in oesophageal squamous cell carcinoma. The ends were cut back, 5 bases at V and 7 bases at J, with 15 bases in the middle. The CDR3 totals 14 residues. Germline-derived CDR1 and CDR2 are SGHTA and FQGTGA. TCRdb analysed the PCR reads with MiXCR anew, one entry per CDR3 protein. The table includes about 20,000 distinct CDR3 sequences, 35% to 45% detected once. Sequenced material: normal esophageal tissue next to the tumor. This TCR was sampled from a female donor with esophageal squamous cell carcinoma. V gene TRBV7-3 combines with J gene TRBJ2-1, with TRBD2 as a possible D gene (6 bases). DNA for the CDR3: TGTGCCAGCAGCGATACCGGGAGAAATAATGAGCAGTTCTTC. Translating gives CASSDTGRNNEQFF.